The 8 T cell receptor beta chains listed next were all sequenced from one sample in a study of blood T cell repertoires in COVID-19 (dated by TCRdb to 2019 to 2021). The library was made by the immunoSEQ multiplex PCR assay. Sourced from immuneACCESS, this table was stored by TCRdb with only in-frame sequences that have V and J called. A share of the clones is absent; for the studies checked, an unresolved V gene accounts for under half, and the remainder has no known explanation. For this sample there are about 280,000 clones; 83% appear just once. The ten largest clones add up to around 10% of the sample. Sequencing was done on a sample of peripheral blood. The receptors originated from a woman aged 50 to 60 who had recovered from COVID-19.

This clone showed up just a few times. V usage is TRBV11-2 and J usage is TRBJ2-7; D uncertain. Trimming left V 6 bases short and J 2 bases short, with 11 bases between. CDR1 and CDR2 (germline): SGHAT, FQNNGV. The CDR3 runs 13 residues. CDR3 amino acids: CASSFPIPYEQYF. The CDR3 nucleotides are TGTGCCAGCAGTTTCCCCATCCCCTACGAGCAGTACTTC.

CDR3 amino acids: CASSLPTGNEQFF. In nucleotides, the CDR3 is TGTGCCAGCAGCCTCCCCACCGGGAATGAGCAGTTCTTC. The chain carries TRBV5-6 and TRBJ2-1, with no clear D. The length of the CDR3 is 13 residues. Trimming took 4 bases from V and 7 from J, leaving 12 bases between them. CDR1 is SGHDT, CDR2 YYEEEE, per germline.

This clone was seen a single time. The V call is TRBV25-1, the J call TRBJ2-1; D ambiguous. Per the germline V gene, CDR1 is MGHDK and CDR2 is SYGVNS. The V end was cut by 6 bases, the J end by 5 bases, with 11 bases between. The CDR3 covers 13 residues. The CDR3 sequence is CASREGLNNEQFF. The CDR3 DNA sequence: TGTGCCAGCAGGGAAGGCCTTAACAATGAGCAGTTCTTC.

The gene calls are TRBV7-6 and TRBJ2-7; TRBD1 matches 9 bases. The V segment lost 4 bases and the J segment 2 bases; nucleotides outside the gene matches: 9. This CDR3 comprises 16 residues. In germline, CDR1 is SGHVS, CDR2 FNYEAQ. CDR3 bases: TGTGCCAGCAGCTCTCCGGGACAGGGAAAACCCTACGAGCAGTACTTC. The encoded protein is CASSSPGQGKPYEQYF.

This sequence joins TRBV28 and TRBJ1-6; possibly TRBD1 for D (6 bases). The CDR3 covers 17 residues. CDR1 is MDHEN, CDR2 SYDVKM, per germline. V lost 6 bases and J 8 bases, leaving 23 bases between the germline ends. CDR3 amino acids: CASSRVGNRELDSPLHF. The CDR3 DNA reads TGTGCCAGCAGCCGCGTCGGGAACAGGGAGTTAGATTCACCCCTCCACTTT.

The gene calls are TRBV7-2 and TRBJ1-1; 9 positions match TRBD1. Germline CDR1 SGHTA, CDR2 FQGNSA. The CDR3 runs 15 residues. Trimming cost V 5 bases and J 5 bases; bases outside gene matches: 9. DNA of the CDR3: TGTGCCAGCAGCCCGTGGACAGGGGTTAGGACTGAAGCTTTCTTT. Its translation is CASSPWTGVRTEAFF.

This chain links TRBV12-3 or TRBV12-4 with TRBJ1-2; 7 nucleotides agree with TRBD1. This CDR3 has 13 amino acids. Trimming at V came to 5 bases and at J to 8 bases, leaving 8 bases not matched to a gene. The CDR3 spells CASSRDSVVGYTF. DNA of the CDR3: TGTGCCAGCAGTCGGGACAGTGTGGTGGGCTACACCTTC.

The table lists this clone with a few counts. This sequence joins TRBV10-3 and TRBJ2-7, with D maybe TRBD1 (7 bases). The V and J ends lost 6 bases and 6 bases respectively, with 12 bases between them. CDR1 is ENHRY and CDR2 is SYGVKD in the germline V gene. The CDR3 length is 12 residues. The CDR3 protein is CAIRAQGGEQYF. The CDR3 DNA reads TGTGCCATCAGGGCGCAGGGGGGCGAGCAGTACTTC.